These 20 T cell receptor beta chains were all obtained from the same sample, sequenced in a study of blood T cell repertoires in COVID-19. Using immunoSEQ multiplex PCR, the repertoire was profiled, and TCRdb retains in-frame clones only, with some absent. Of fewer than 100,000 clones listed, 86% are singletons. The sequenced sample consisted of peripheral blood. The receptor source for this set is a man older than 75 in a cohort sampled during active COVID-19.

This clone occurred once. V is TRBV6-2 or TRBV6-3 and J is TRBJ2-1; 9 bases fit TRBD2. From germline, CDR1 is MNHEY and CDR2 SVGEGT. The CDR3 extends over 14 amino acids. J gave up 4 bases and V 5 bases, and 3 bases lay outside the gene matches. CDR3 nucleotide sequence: TGTGCCAGCAGTGGCGGGGGGGCATACAATGAGCAGTTCTTC. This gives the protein CASSGGGAYNEQFF.

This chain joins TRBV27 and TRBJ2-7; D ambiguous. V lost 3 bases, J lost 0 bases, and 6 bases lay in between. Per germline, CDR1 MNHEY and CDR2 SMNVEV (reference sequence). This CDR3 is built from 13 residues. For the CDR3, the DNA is TGTGCCAGCAGTTTTCCAGGCTCCTACGAGCAGTACTTC. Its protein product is CASSFPGSYEQYF.

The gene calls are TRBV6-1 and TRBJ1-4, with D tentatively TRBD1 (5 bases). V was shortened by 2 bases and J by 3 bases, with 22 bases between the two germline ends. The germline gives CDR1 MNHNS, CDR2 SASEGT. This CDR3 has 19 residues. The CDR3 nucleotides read TGTGCCAGCAGTGAATTCAGGGAGGGAGGAACGGGGGCTAATGAAAAACTGTTTTTT. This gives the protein CASSEFREGGTGANEKLFF.

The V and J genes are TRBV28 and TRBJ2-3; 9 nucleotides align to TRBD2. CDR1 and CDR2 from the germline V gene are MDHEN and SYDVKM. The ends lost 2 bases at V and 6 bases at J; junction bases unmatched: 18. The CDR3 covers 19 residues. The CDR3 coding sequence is TGTGCCAGCAGTTTACCCCTTCGCGGGGGTAGCGGGGGTACTGATACGCAGTATTTT. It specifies CASSLPLRGGSGGTDTQYF.

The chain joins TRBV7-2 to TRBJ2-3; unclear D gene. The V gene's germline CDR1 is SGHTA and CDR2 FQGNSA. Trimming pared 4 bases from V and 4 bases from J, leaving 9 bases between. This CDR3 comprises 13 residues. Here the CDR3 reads CASSSNLADTQYF. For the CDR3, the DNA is TGTGCCAGCAGCTCTAACCTGGCAGATACGCAGTATTTT.

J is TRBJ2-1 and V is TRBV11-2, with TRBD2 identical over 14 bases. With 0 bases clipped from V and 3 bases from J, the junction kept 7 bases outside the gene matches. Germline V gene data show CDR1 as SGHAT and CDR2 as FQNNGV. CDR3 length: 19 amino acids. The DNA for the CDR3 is TGTGCCAGCAGCTTAGATCACAGGACTAGCGGGGGGAGCTACAATGAGCAGTTCTTC. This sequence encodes CASSLDHRTSGGSYNEQFF.

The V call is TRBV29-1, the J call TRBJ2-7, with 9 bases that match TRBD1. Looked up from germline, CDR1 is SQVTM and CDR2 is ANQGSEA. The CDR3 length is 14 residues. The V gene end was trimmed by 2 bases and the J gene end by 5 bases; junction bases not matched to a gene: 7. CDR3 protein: CSVEPRTGDHEQYF. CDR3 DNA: TGCAGCGTTGAACCCCGGACAGGGGACCACGAGCAGTACTTC.

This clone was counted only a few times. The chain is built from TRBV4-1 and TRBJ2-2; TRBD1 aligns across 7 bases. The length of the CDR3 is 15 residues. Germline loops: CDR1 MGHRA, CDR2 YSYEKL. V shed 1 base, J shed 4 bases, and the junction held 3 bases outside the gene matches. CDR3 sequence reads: CASSQAGGFTGELFF. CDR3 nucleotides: TGCGCCAGCAGCCAAGCAGGGGGTTTCACCGGGGAGCTGTTTTTT.

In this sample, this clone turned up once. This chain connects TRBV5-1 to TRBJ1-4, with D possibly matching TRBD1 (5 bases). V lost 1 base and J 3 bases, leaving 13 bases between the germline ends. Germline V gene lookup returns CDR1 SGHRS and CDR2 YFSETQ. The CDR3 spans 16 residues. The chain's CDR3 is CASSLFGAAANEKLFF. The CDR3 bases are TGCGCCAGCAGCTTGTTTGGGGCAGCCGCTAATGAAAAACTGTTTTTT.

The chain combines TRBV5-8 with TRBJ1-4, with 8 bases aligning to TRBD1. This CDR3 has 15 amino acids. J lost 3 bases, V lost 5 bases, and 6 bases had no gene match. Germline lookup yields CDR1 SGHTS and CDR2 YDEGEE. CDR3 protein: CASSSRGLPNEKLFF. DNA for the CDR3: TGTGCCAGCAGTTCCAGGGGGCTACCTAATGAAAAACTGTTTTTT.

CDR3 nucleotides: TGTGCCAGCAGCCCACAGGGGGCCAATGAGCAGTTCTTC. Translation gives CASSPQGANEQFF. The rearrangement uses TRBV3-1 (or the pseudogene TRBV3-2) and TRBJ2-1; TRBD1 aligns across 9 bases. This CDR3 region has 13 residues. Germline V gene data show CDR1 as LGHDT and CDR2 as YNNKEL (reference sequence). The ends lost 4 bases at V and 6 bases at J; junction bases unmatched: 1.

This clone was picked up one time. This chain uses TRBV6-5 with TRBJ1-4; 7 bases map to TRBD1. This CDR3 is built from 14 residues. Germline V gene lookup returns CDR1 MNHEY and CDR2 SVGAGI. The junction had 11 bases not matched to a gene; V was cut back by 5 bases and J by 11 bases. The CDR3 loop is CASSLRDSSGKLFF. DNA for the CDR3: TGTGCCAGCAGTCTACGGGACAGTTCGGGGAAACTGTTTTTT.

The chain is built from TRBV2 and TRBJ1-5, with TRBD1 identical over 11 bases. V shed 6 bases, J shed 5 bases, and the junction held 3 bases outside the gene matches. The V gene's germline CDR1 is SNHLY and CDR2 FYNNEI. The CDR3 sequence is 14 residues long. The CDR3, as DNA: TGTGCCAGCAGAGGACAGGGGGCCTATCAGCCCCAGCATTTT. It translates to CASRGQGAYQPQHF. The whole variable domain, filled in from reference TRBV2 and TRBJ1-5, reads EPEVTQTPSHQVTQMGQEVILRCVPISNHLYFYWYRQILGQKVEFLVSFYNNEISEKSEIFDDQFSVERPDGSNFTLKIRSTKLEDSAMYFCASRGQGAYQPQHFGDGTRLSIL.

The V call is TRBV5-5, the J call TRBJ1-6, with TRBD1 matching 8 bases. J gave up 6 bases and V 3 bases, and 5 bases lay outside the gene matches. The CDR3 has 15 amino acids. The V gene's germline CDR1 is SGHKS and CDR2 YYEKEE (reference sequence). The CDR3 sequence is CASSWGDRGNSPLHF. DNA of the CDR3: TGTGCCAGCAGCTGGGGCGACAGGGGTAATTCACCCCTCCACTTT.

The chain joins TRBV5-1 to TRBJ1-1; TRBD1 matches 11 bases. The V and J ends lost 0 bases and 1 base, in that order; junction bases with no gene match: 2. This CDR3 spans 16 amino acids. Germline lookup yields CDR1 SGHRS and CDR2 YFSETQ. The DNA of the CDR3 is TGCGCCAGCAGCTTGGGGGACAGGGGGACGAACACTGAAGCTTTCTTT. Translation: CASSLGDRGTNTEAFF.

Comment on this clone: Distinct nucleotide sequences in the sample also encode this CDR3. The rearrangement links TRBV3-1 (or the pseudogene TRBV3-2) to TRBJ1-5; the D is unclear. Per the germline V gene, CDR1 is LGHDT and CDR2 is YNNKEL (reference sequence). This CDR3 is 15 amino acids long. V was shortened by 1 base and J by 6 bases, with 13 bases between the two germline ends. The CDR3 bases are TGTGCCAGCAGCCAAGGTGCAGGTGGTAGTCAGCCCCAGCATTTT. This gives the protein CASSQGAGGSQPQHF.

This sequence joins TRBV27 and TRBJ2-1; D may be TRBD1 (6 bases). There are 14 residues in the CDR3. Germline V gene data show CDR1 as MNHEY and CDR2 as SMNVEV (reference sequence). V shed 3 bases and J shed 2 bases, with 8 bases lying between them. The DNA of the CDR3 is TGTGCCAGCAGTTTCAGGGGCCCCTACAATGAGCAGTTCTTC. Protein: CASSFRGPYNEQFF.

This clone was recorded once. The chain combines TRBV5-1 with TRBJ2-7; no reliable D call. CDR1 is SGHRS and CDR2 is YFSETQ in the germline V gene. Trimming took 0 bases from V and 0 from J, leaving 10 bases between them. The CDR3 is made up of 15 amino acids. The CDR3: CASSLVGSSSYEQYF. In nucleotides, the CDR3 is TGCGCCAGCAGCTTGGTCGGGTCGAGCTCCTACGAGCAGTACTTC.

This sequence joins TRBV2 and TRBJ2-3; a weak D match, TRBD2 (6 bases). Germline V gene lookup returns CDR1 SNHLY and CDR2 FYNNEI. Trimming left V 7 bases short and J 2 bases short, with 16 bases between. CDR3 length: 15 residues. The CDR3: CASMGYGLITDTQYF. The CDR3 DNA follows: TGTGCCAGCATGGGCTATGGACTAATCACAGATACGCAGTATTTT.

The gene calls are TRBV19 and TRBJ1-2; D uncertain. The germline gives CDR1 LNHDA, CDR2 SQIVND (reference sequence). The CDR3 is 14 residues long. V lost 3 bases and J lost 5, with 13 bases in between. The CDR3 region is CASSIEWAEYGYTF. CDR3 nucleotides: TGTGCCAGTAGTATTGAGTGGGCAGAATATGGCTACACCTTC. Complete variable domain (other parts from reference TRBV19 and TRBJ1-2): DGGITQSPKYLFRKEGQNVTLSCEQNLNHDAMYWYRQDPGQGLRLIYYSQIVNDFQKGDIAEGYSVSREKKESFPLTVTSAQKNPTAFYLCASSIEWAEYGYTFGSGTRLTVV.